Below are 18 T cell receptor beta chains sequenced from a single sample in a study of blood T cell repertoires in COVID-19. Profiling relied on immunoSEQ multiplex PCR, and the TCRdb table lists in-frame clones only, not all of them. The data contain approximately 250,000 clones, approximately 80% of them singletons. The sequencing sample was made of peripheral blood. The receptor source for this set is a woman aged 40 to 50 who had recovered from COVID-19.

This clone was detected only once. This chain links TRBV2 with TRBJ2-3; TRBD2 matches 13 bases. The CDR3 covers 15 residues. V dropped 5 bases and J dropped 3; count of bases not matched to a gene: 2. Germline-derived CDR1 and CDR2 are SNHLY and FYNNEI. The CDR3 bases are TGTGCCAGCAGTCAACTAGCGGGGGGGACAGATACGCAGTATTTT. This encodes CASSQLAGGTDTQYF.

The rearrangement uses TRBV7-5 and TRBJ2-3; the table gives TRBD1 as D, unverified against the DNA. TRBV7-5 is given as a pseudogene. The CDR3 is 21 residues long. CDR3 in DNA: TGTGCCAGAAGCACAACCGCCGGGACAGGGGTCCCCTCGAGCTGCACAGATACGCAGTATTTT. It codes for CARSTTAGTGVPSSCTDTQYF.

V is TRBV6-2 or TRBV6-3 and J is TRBJ2-2, with 12 bases aligning to TRBD2. The CDR3 consists of 16 residues. V trimming: 6 bases; J trimming: 6 bases; junction bases outside the gene matches: 8. CDR1 and CDR2 (germline): MNHEY, SVGEGT. CDR3 loop: CASSLTSGGGSGELFF. Written as DNA, the CDR3 is TGTGCCAGCAGCCTGACTAGCGGGGGAGGGTCCGGGGAGCTGTTTTTT.

The CDR3 nucleotides are TGCGCCAGCAGCTTGGGCACTAGCGGGGGGGCCAATACGCAGTATTTT. Translation: CASSLGTSGGANTQYF. The V call is TRBV5-1, the J call TRBJ2-3; 13 bases fit TRBD2. The CDR3 consists of 16 residues. The V gene end was trimmed by 0 bases and the J gene end by 7 bases; junction bases not matched to a gene: 5. Germline loops: CDR1 SGHRS, CDR2 YFSETQ. The entire variable domain, with the rest obtained from reference TRBV5-1 and TRBJ2-3, is as follows: KAGVTQTPRYLIKTRGQQVTLSCSPISGHRSVSWYQQTPGQGLQFLFEYFSETQRNKGNFPGRFSGRQFSNSRSEMNVSTLELGDSALYLCASSLGTSGGANTQYFGPGTRLTVL.

This chain connects TRBV3-1 (or the pseudogene TRBV3-2) to TRBJ1-3; D not certain. The germline V gene encodes CDR1 LGHDT and CDR2 YNNKEL (reference sequence). Trimming left V 1 base short and J 4 bases short, with 5 bases between. The CDR3 is 13 amino acids. The CDR3 region is CASSQAAGNTIYF. CDR3 DNA: TGTGCCAGCAGCCAAGCTGCGGGAAACACCATATATTTT.

The gene calls are TRBV5-6 and TRBJ2-1; TRBD1 agrees at 7 bases. The CDR3 runs to 15 residues. J was trimmed by 4 bases and V by 0 bases; bases with no gene match: 4. Per the germline V gene, CDR1 is SGHDT and CDR2 is YYEEEE. For the CDR3, the DNA is TGTGCCAGCAGCTTGGATTCAGGGGGTTACAATGAGCAGTTCTTC. This translates into CASSLDSGGYNEQFF.

The CDR3 DNA sequence: TGTGCCAGCAGCTTGGCCGAGGAGACCCAGTACTTC. Translated: CASSLAEETQYF. This chain connects TRBV5-5 to TRBJ2-5; D not resolved. The germline V gene encodes CDR1 SGHKS and CDR2 YYEKEE (reference sequence). The CDR3 has 12 amino acids. Between the trimmed V and J ends, which lost 0 bases and 5 bases, there was a span of 5 bases.

The gene calls are TRBV18 and TRBJ2-2; TRBD2 aligns across 7 bases. J was trimmed by 3 bases and V by 2 bases; bases with no gene match: 9. Germline V gene lookup returns CDR1 KGHSH and CDR2 LQKENI. The CDR3 is made up of 17 amino acids. CDR3 coding DNA: TGTGCCAGCTCACCATTCACGGGGGGTTCGGACACCGGGGAGCTGTTTTTT. This gives the protein CASSPFTGGSDTGELFF.

The genes are TRBV19 and TRBJ2-2; D is perhaps TRBD2 (7 bases). Germline assignment: CDR1 LNHDA and CDR2 SQIVND (reference sequence). The CDR3 consists of 14 residues. Trimming cost V 7 bases and J 6 bases, with 15 bases left between them. The DNA for the CDR3 is TGTGCCAGTAAGGGAGGAGGGGGGGCCGGGGAGCTGTTTTTT. Its protein product is CASKGGGGAGELFF.

This sequence joins TRBV3-1 (or the pseudogene TRBV3-2) and TRBJ1-3; no definite D call. Germline CDR1 is LGHDT and CDR2 is YNNKEL (reference sequence). The CDR3 consists of 14 residues. V lost 3 bases, J lost 0 bases, and 6 bases lay in between. The CDR3 region is CASSHRGSGNTIYF. CDR3 nucleotides: TGTGCCAGCAGCCACCGGGGCTCTGGAAACACCATATATTTT.

The genes are TRBV24-1 and TRBJ2-1, with 12 bases that match TRBD2. Germline V gene lookup returns CDR1 KGHDR and CDR2 SFDVKD. The ends lost 4 bases at V and 8 bases at J; junction bases unmatched: 17. The CDR3 has 19 amino acids. CDR3 DNA: TGTGCCACCAGTGACTCTAGCGGGGGGGCCGGTTTCAAGAGAGATGAGCAGTTCTTC. Its protein product is CATSDSSGGAGFKRDEQFF.

The chain employs TRBV19 and TRBJ1-1, with 7 bases matching TRBD1. There are 13 residues in the CDR3. Germline-derived CDR1 and CDR2 are LNHDA and SQIVND (reference sequence). Trimming took 9 bases from V and 10 from J; bases not matched to a gene: 14. The CDR3 region is CASAPGETGTAFF. CDR3 sequence (DNA): TGTGCCAGCGCTCCCGGAGAGACAGGGACAGCTTTCTTT.

A remark on this clone: Other nucleotide sequences from this sample produce the same CDR3. The V gene is TRBV5-1, the J gene TRBJ2-2; 9 nucleotides agree with TRBD2. The V gene's germline CDR1 is SGHRS and CDR2 YFSETQ. J gave up 2 bases and V 4 bases, and 6 bases lay outside the gene matches. CDR3 length: 16 residues. The DNA of the CDR3 is TGCGCCAGCAGCCCCTTAGCGGGGGCCAACACCGGGGAGCTGTTTTTT. It codes for CASSPLAGANTGELFF.

The genes are TRBV24-1 and TRBJ2-1; 9 nucleotides line up with TRBD1. The junction had 4 bases not matched to a gene; V was cut back by 4 bases and J by 10 bases. Germline V gene lookup returns CDR1 KGHDR and CDR2 SFDVKD. CDR3 length: 13 amino acids. The CDR3 DNA reads TGTGCCACCAGTGAGAGGACAGGGGAGGAGCAGTTCTTC. Its protein product is CATSERTGEEQFF.

This chain links TRBV10-3 with TRBJ1-6; TRBD1 matches at 7 bases. The CDR3 extends over 15 amino acids. The J segment lost 7 bases and the V segment lost 3 bases, leaving 6 bases of the junction unmatched. The germline V gene encodes CDR1 ENHRY and CDR2 SYGVKD. In DNA, the CDR3 is TGTGCCATCAGTGAATCGGGGACAGTAAATTCACCCCTCCACTTT. The encoded protein is CAISESGTVNSPLHF.

The V gene is TRBV9, the J gene TRBJ2-6, with TRBD1 identical over 12 bases. Trimming at V came to 4 bases and at J to 0 bases, leaving 11 bases not matched to a gene. The CDR3 contains 20 residues. Per germline, CDR1 SGDLS and CDR2 YYNGEE. The CDR3 region has the DNA TGTGCCAGCAGCCCCAGGGACAGGGGGCTTACGCCCTCTGGGGCCAACGTCCTGACTTTC. This sequence encodes CASSPRDRGLTPSGANVLTF.

V is TRBV12-3 or TRBV12-4 and J is TRBJ2-5, with unresolved D. Between the trimmed V and J ends, which lost 5 bases and 5 bases, there was a span of 12 bases. This CDR3 contains 13 residues. Written as DNA, the CDR3 is TGTGCCAGCAGTCCCAGTGGCAGGGAGACCCAGTACTTC. Its protein is CASSPSGRETQYF.

There are a few counts of this clone. The chain combines TRBV9 with TRBJ1-1; no definite D call. Germline CDR1 and CDR2: SGDLS and YYNGEE. V lost 3 bases and J 8 bases, leaving 14 bases between the germline ends. The CDR3 totals 13 residues. The CDR3 coding sequence is TGTGCCAGCAGCGCCCAGGTCGAGGGAGAAGCTTTCTTT. Residues: CASSAQVEGEAFF.